This T cell receptor (beta chain) was captured by sequencing in a study of shared clonotypes between healthy human individuals. Study-level background: The donor pool was made up of two women and three men aged 18 to 49.

Concerning this clone itself: Other DNA sequences of this sample code for an identical CDR3.

Germline values: CDR1 LNHDA, CDR2 SQIVND (reference sequence). The CDR3 spans 15 residues. After removal of 1 base from V and 0 bases from J, the junction contained 3 bases not matched to a gene. CD45RO-negative, CCR7-positively selected cells formed the naive CD8 fraction, excluding terminally differentiated effector memory CD45RA+ cells. Deep-level assay runs were performed. Investigators spread the genomic DNA of each subset evenly over several immunoSEQ plates. The table came from immunoSEQ multiplex PCR; TCRdb's copy has only in-frame clones and leaves some out. Seen here are about 600,000 clones, over 95% observed once, and the top ten hold 0.1% to 0.11%.

The rearrangement joins TRBV19 to TRBJ2-7; 7 positions match TRBD1. Sequencing was performed on naive CD8+ T cells sorted from blood. This receptor was taken from a woman in her thirties in good health. The DNA for the CDR3 is TGTGCCAGTAGTATAGGGACAGGCCCCTCCTACGAGCAGTACTTC. Its translation is CASSIGTGPSYEQYF.